This TCR beta chain was captured in a study of blood T cell repertoires in COVID-19. Whole-study context: The United States, Italy and Spain supplied acute and convalescent COVID-19 samples. Nucleic acid was either cDNA or gDNA, and it came from T cells, B-cell-depleted T cells, or PBMCs.

Per the original data handling: Reference gene primer amplification gave nucleated cell count estimates. Here immunoSEQ multiplex PCR was the method, and the copy in TCRdb shows in-frame clones only, minus some. From that table come the V and J calls and clone size; the DNA was used to work out D and trimming. The sample yields under 150,000 clones, approximately 88% seen once. CDR1 is MNHNS, CDR2 SASEGT, per germline. The CDR3 is made up of 15 amino acids. V was pared by 0 bases and J by 1 base, with 7 bases between. The chain links TRBV6-1 to TRBJ1-5; D unclear. This TCR was recovered from a woman in her thirties or forties with acute or convalescent COVID-19. Sequencing was done on a sample of peripheral blood. This CDR3 is CASSEAPGSNQPQHF. In DNA form, the CDR3 reads TGTGCCAGCAGTGAAGCCCCGGGAAGCAATCAGCCCCAGCATTTT.